A selection of T cell receptor beta chains follows, all from one sample in a study of T cell responses to AZD1222 COVID-19 vaccine. Sequencing used immunoSEQ multiplex PCR; TCRdb keeps in-frame clones, though not all of them. The sample records some 150,000 clones, just over 90% being singletons. The sequencing here drew on peripheral blood, taken on day 0 of MenACWY control vaccination. These receptors were collected from an adult in good health. The CDR3 runs from the conserved cysteine through the conserved F or W. The D gene is left open where the match is weak. Clone size, where shown, is once, few, many, or a class for clones that have expanded.

D	size	V	J	DNA	CDR3
.	.	TRBV9	TRBJ2-7	TGTGCCAGCAGCCTGGCCAGCAACCCCTACGAGCAGTACTTC	CASSLASNPYEQYF
.	once	TRBV27	TRBJ1-2	TGTGCCAGCCGGGGGGGGAACGACTATGGCTACACCTTC	CASRGGNDYGYTF
.	.	TRBV7-9	TRBJ2-7	TGTGCCAGCAGCCCGGGAGCCTACGAGCAGTACTTC	CASSPGAYEQYF
TRBD2	few	TRBV2	TRBJ2-1	TGTGCCAGCAGAGGGACTAGCGGGGGCAATGAGCAGTTCTTC	CASRGTSGGNEQFF
.	.	TRBV11-2	TRBJ1-3	TGTGCCAGCAGCTTAGCTCCGGGACGGTTCTCTGGAAACACCATATATTTT	CASSLAPGRFSGNTIYF
TRBD2	.	TRBV28	TRBJ2-2	TGTGCCAGCAGTCCAGGACTAGCGGGGCCCCACACCGGGGAGCTGTTTTTT	CASSPGLAGPHTGELFF
TRBD1	.	TRBV4-1	TRBJ1-1	TGCGCCAGCAGCGTTCACAGGGGGCAAGCTTTCTTT	CASSVHRGQAFF
TRBD1	.	TRBV19	TRBJ1-1	TGTGCCAGTAGTAGCGGGACAGCCATGAACACTGAAGCTTTCTTT	CASSSGTAMNTEAFF
TRBD1	once	TRBV6-1	TRBJ1-2	TGTGCCAGCAGTGAACGTCGACAGGGGGCTGGCTACACCTTC	CASSERRQGAGYTF
.	.	TRBV27	TRBJ1-5	TGTGCCAGCAGCTCCCAGCTGAATCAGCCCCAGCATTTT	CASSSQLNQPQHF
TRBD2	.	TRBV29-1	TRBJ2-1	TGCAGCGTTGAGGTTAGCGGGAGCTACAATGAGCAGTTCTTC	CSVEVSGSYNEQFF
TRBD1	once	TRBV18	TRBJ1-1	TGTGCCAGCTCACCAAATAATATGGGACAGGGTGACACTGAAGCTTTCTTT	CASSPNNMGQGDTEAFF
.	.	TRBV11-2	TRBJ1-2	TGTGCCAGCAGCTCTTCGAGACAGACCATCTATGGCTACACCTTC	CASSSSRQTIYGYTF
.	.	TRBV6-5	TRBJ2-1	TGTGCCAGCAGGCCCACTAGTGGTGAGCAGTTCTTC	CASRPTSGEQFF
.	.	TRBV6-5	TRBJ1-4	TGTGCCAGCAGTTACACACGAGCAACTAATGAAAAACTGTTTTTT	CASSYTRATNEKLFF
.	.	TRBV11-2	TRBJ1-1	TGTGCCAGCAGCTTAAAAGTTAACACTGAAGCTTTCTTT	CASSLKVNTEAFF
.	once	TRBV7-2	TRBJ1-5	TGTGCCAGCAGCCCTTATGATAGCAATCAGCCCCAGCATTTT	CASSPYDSNQPQHF
TRBD2	.	TRBV4-2	TRBJ2-1	TGTGCCAGCAGCCAATTCTTGAGCGGGAGGGCCAATGAGCAGTTCTTC	CASSQFLSGRANEQFF
.	.	TRBV18	TRBJ1-4	TGTGCCAGCTCCGAGGACGGCTTTAATGAAAAACTGTTTTTT	CASSEDGFNEKLFF
.	once	TRBV12-3/TRBV12-4	TRBJ2-3	TGTGCCAGCGGCCCCGGGGATACGCAGTATTTT	CASGPGDTQYF
.	.	TRBV4-1	TRBJ1-2	TGCGCCAGCAGCCAAGATCTTGAGTCTGGCTACACCTTC	CASSQDLESGYTF
TRBD1	.	TRBV20-1	TRBJ2-5	TGCAGTGCTAGTGAGTTCAAGGGGGCTGAGACCCAGTACTTC	CSASEFKGAETQYF
.	.	TRBV9	TRBJ2-3	TGTGCCAGCAGCGAGGGTAATACGCAGTATTTT	CASSEGNTQYF
.	.	TRBV5-1	TRBJ1-4	TGCGCCAGCAGCTCGGGCAGTCCTAATGAAAAACTGTTTTTT	CASSSGSPNEKLFF
TRBD2	.	TRBV12-3/TRBV12-4	TRBJ2-1	TGTGCCAGCAGTTTAAAGCGGGAGGCTGAGCAGTTCTTC	CASSLKREAEQFF
.	.	TRBV30	TRBJ2-6	TGTGCCTGGAAGCCTTTAGGGGTCGCCGGGGCCAACGTCCTGACTTTC	CAWKPLGVAGANVLTF
.	.	TRBV7-6	TRBJ2-1	TGTGCCAGCAGCACGCCCTTGGGTGAGCAGTTCTTC	CASSTPLGEQFF
.	.	TRBV9	TRBJ2-5	TGTGCCAGCAGCGGAGGACCCTCAGAGACCCAGTACTTC	CASSGGPSETQYF
.	.	TRBV4-3	TRBJ1-2	TGCGCCAGCTCTAGGAGGGAAAACTATGGCTACACCTTC	CASSRRENYGYTF
.	once	TRBV19	TRBJ1-4	TGTGCCAGCCTCCCCGGGACGGCAGAAATCAATGAAAAACTGTTTTTT	CASLPGTAEINEKLFF
.	.	TRBV7-3	TRBJ2-7	TGTGCCAGCAGCTTAAAGGCAGGGAGGGAGCAGTACTTC	CASSLKAGREQYF
.	.	TRBV27	TRBJ1-1	TGTGCCAGCAGACCAGGGGTGGCGAACACTGAAGCTTTCTTT	CASRPGVANTEAFF
.	.	TRBV5-1	TRBJ1-2	TGCGCCAGCAGCTCGCTTGGATGGACGGCACCCTATGGCTACACCTTC	CASSSLGWTAPYGYTF
.	.	TRBV19	TRBJ1-5	TGTGCCAGTAGTATCTCACCTTGGAGGGTACGCAATCAGCCCCAGCATTTT	CASSISPWRVRNQPQHF
.	.	TRBV25-1	TRBJ2-5	TGTGCCAGCAGCGAGACCACAGGGTTGGAGACCCAGTACTTC	CASSETTGLETQYF
TRBD1	.	TRBV10-3	TRBJ1-2	TGTGCCATCAGTGAGACCGGGACAGGGAATTATGGCTACACCTTC	CAISETGTGNYGYTF
TRBD1	.	TRBV15	TRBJ1-6	TGTGCCACCAGCCCAAAGGGACAGGGGGGTTCACCCCTCCACTTT	CATSPKGQGGSPLHF
.	.	TRBV10-1	TRBJ1-3	TGCGCCAGCAGTGGGGGACCCCAGCCTGGAAACACCATATATTTT	CASSGGPQPGNTIYF
TRBD2	.	TRBV11-2	TRBJ2-2	TGTGCCAGCAGCCAAACCCTCACTAGCGGGAGCTCGTACGGGGAGCTGTTTTTT	CASSQTLTSGSSYGELFF
TRBD1	once	TRBV16	TRBJ2-7	TGTGCCAGCAGCCAATTGTTACAGGGGATCTACGAGCAGTACTTC	CASSQLLQGIYEQYF
.	.	TRBV5-1	TRBJ1-5	TGCGCCAGCAGCTTGATCCCGAGCAATCAGCCCCAGCATTTT	CASSLIPSNQPQHF
.	.	TRBV19	TRBJ1-2	TGTGCCAGTAATAACCTCGGGACACAGGATGGCTACACCTTC	CASNNLGTQDGYTF
.	.	TRBV2	TRBJ1-4	TGTGCCAGCAGTGAGGAGGGTGGAACTAATGAAAAACTGTTTTTT	CASSEEGGTNEKLFF
TRBD1	.	TRBV19	TRBJ1-1	TGTGCCAGTAGTAGGGACAGGGTGAACACTGAAGCTTTCTTT	CASSRDRVNTEAFF
.	.	TRBV20-1	TRBJ1-1	TGCAGTGCTAGTCCTTTCCTGAACACTGAAGCTTTCTTT	CSASPFLNTEAFF
TRBD1	.	TRBV6-5	TRBJ2-7	TGTGCCAGCAGTCGACTGGACAGGGACTACGAGCAGTACTTC	CASSRLDRDYEQYF
.	.	TRBV5-4	TRBJ2-5	TGTGCCAGCAGCTTGGATTACAGATCTCAAGAGACCCAGTACTTC	CASSLDYRSQETQYF
TRBD1	.	TRBV2	TRBJ1-2	TGTGCCAGCAGGGAACGGGACAGTTCAAACTATGGCTACACCTTC	CASRERDSSNYGYTF
.	.	TRBV7-3	TRBJ1-1	TGTGCCAGCAGCTTAGCGGTCGGGAACACTGAAGCTTTCTTT	CASSLAVGNTEAFF
TRBD1	.	TRBV9	TRBJ2-1	TGTGCCAGCAGCGTAGTTGGACAGGGAAATGAGCAGTTCTTC	CASSVVGQGNEQFF
TRBD2	.	TRBV11-3	TRBJ2-6	TGTGCCAGCAGCCCCGGGAGCGGGAATGGGGCCAACGTCCTGACTTTC	CASSPGSGNGANVLTF
TRBD2	.	TRBV30	TRBJ2-7	TGTGCCTGGAGCTCAAAAAACGCGGGAGCCCGGTTAAGGACCTACGAGCAGTACTTC	CAWSSKNAGARLRTYEQYF
TRBD1	.	TRBV7-7	TRBJ2-7	TGTGCCAGCAGCCGGGACAGGGACCACGAGCAGTACTTC	CASSRDRDHEQYF
.	.	TRBV29-1	TRBJ2-7	TGCAGCGTTCCGGGACAAAACTACGAGCAGTACTTC	CSVPGQNYEQYF
.	.	TRBV7-2	TRBJ1-4	TGTGCCAGCAGCTTCGTGTCCCCGGGTGAAAAACTGTTTTTT	CASSFVSPGEKLFF